This T cell receptor beta chain was identified during a study of cytomegalovirus exposure and HLA in healthy donors. Findings and limits, study-wide: The majority of CMV-associated TCR beta chains were reported as apparently HLA-restricted in a later analysis.

Remarks on this clone: Its specificity is not known.

The PCR made use of 60 Vbeta and 13 Jbeta primers. Clones were sequenced by immunoSEQ multiplex PCR, and TCRdb holds only the in-frame ones, with some missing. Of around 170,000 clones in the sample, 82% are singletons; the top ten hold around 0.8%. With 0 bases removed from V and 8 bases from J, the gap between germline ends came to 11 bases. Germline CDR1 SGHNT, CDR2 YYREEE (reference sequence). This CDR3 has 14 residues. The V call is TRBV5-4, the J call TRBJ1-4; D is uncertain. The clonotype originates from a woman between 18 and 30 years old in good health and CMV-seronegative. Sequencing was done on a sample of PBMCs. The CDR3 DNA reads as TGTGCCAGCAGCTTGGCGGTTCCGGGGGAAAAACTGTTTTTT. It translates to CASSLAVPGEKLFF.